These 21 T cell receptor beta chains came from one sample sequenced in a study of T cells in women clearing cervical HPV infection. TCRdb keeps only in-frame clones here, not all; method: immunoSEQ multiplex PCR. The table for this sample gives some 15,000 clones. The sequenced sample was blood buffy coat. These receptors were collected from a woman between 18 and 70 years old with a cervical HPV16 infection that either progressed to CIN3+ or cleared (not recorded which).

CDR3 region: CATRRDYSGTQYF. The sequenced part of the CDR3 DNA is TGTGCCACCCGAAGGGACTATTCGGGGACC. The chain uses TRBV10-3 and TRBJ2-5, with 7 bases that match TRBD2. The read terminates 3 residues before the CDR3 end, so the remaining end is supplied by the germline J gene. V trimming: 10 bases; J trimming: 7 bases; junction bases outside the gene matches: 12. Germline V gene lookup returns CDR1 ENHRY and CDR2 SYGVKD. The length of the CDR3 is 13 residues.

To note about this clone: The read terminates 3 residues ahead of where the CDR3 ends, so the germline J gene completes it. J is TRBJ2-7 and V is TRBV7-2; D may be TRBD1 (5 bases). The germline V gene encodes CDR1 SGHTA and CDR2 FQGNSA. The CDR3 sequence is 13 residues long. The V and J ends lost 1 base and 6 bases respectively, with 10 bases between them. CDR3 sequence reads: CASSLGLGVEQYF. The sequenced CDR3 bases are TGTGCCAGCAGCTTAGGGTTAGGGGTCGAG.

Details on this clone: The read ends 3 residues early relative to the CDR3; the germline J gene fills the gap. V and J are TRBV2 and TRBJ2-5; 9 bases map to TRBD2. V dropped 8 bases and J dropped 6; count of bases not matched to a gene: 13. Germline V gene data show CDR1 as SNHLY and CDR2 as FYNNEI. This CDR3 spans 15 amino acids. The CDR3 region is CASAKDAGGPQTQYF. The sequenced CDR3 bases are TGTGCCAGCGCTAAGGATGCGGGGGGGCCGCAGACC. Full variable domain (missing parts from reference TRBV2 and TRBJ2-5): EPEVTQTPSHQVTQMGQEVILRCVPISNHLYFYWYRQILGQKVEFLVSFYNNEISEKSEIFDDQFSVERPDGSNFTLKIRSTKLEDSAMYFCASAKDAGGPQTQYFGPGTRLLVL.

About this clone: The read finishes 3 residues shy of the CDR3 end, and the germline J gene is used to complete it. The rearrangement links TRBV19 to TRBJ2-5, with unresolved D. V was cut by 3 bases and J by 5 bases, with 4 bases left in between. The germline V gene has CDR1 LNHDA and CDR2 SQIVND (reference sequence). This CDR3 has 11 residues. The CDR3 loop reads CASSISETQYF. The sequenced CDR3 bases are TGTGCCAGTAGTATTTCGGAGACC.

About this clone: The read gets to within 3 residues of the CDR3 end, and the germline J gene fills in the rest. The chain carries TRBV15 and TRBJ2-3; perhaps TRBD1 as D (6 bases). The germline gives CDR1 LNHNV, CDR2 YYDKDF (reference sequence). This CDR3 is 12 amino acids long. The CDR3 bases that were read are TGTGCCACCAGGGGGGCCGGGACAACG. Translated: CATRGAGTT. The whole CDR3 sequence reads CATRGAGTTQYF.

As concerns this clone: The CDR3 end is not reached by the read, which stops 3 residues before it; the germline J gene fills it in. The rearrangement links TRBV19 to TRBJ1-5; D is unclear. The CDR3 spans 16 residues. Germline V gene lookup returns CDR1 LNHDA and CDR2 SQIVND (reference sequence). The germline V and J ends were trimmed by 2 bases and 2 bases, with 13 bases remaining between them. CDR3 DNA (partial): TGTGCCAGTAGTATAAGCGGGGAGAGGGGCAATCAGCCC. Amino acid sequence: CASSISGERGNQP. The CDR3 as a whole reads CASSISGERGNQPQHF.

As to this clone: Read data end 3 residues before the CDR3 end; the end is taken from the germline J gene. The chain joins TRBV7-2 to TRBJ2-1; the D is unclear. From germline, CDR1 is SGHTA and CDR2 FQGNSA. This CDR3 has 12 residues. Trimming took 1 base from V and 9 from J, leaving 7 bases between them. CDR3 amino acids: CASSLEGGEQFF. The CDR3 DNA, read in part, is TGTGCCAGCAGCTTAGAGGGTGGTGAG.

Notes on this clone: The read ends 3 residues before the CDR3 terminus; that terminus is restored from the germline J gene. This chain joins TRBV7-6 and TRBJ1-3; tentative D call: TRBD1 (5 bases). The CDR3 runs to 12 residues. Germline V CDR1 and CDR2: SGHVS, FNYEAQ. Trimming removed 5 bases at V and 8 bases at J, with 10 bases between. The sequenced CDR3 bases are TGTGCCAGCAGCCCTGGGGCCCACACC. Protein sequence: CASSPGAHT. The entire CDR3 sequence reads CASSPGAHTIYF.

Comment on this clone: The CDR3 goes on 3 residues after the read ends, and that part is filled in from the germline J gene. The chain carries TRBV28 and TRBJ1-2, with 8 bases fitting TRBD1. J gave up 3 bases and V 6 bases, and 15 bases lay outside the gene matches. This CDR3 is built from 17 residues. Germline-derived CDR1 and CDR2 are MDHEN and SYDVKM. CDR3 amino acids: CASRPRGRGLIDYGYTF. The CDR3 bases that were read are TGTGCCAGCAGGCCCCGGGGCAGGGGGCTCATCGACTATGGC.

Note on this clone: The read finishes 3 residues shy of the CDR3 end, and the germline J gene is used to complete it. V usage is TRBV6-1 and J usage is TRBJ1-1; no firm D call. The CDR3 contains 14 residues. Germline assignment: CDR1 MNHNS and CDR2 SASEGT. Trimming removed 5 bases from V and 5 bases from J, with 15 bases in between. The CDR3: CASSQEGGLTEAFF. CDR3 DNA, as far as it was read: TGTGCCAGCAGTCAAGAGGGTGGATTGACTGAA.

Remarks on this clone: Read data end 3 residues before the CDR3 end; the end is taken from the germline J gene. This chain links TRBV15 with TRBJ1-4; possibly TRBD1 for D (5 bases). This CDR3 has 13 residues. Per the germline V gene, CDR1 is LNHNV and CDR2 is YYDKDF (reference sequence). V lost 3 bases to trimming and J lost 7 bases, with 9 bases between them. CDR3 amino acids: CATSRDITEKLFF. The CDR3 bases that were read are TGTGCCACCAGCAGGGACATTACTGAAAAA.

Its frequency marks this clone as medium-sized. CDR3 region: CASSLWDSGANVLTF. The part of the CDR3 DNA that was read is TGCGCCAGCAGCTTGTGGGACTCCGGGGCCAACGTC. V gene TRBV5-1 combines with J gene TRBJ2-6; D might be TRBD2 (6 bases). The read stops 3 residues short of the end of the CDR3; the missing end is completed from the germline J gene. This CDR3 has 15 residues. V lost 1 base and J 4 bases, leaving 9 bases between the germline ends. Germline CDR1 is SGHRS and CDR2 is YFSETQ. Variable domain in full (rest from reference TRBV5-1 and TRBJ2-6): KAGVTQTPRYLIKTRGQQVTLSCSPISGHRSVSWYQQTPGQGLQFLFEYFSETQRNKGNFPGRFSGRQFSNSRSEMNVSTLELGDSALYLCASSLWDSGANVLTFGAGSRLTVL.

CDR3: CASSQAGADYGYTF. The covered CDR3 bases are TGTGCCAGCAGCCAAGCAGGGGCGGACTATGGC. The chain couples TRBV14 to TRBJ1-2; maybe TRBD1 (6 bases). The read terminates 3 residues ahead of where the CDR3 ends, so the germline J gene completes it. Germline-derived CDR1 and CDR2 are SGHDN and FVKESK. This CDR3 spans 14 amino acids. Trimming took 1 base from V and 3 from J, leaving 9 bases between them.

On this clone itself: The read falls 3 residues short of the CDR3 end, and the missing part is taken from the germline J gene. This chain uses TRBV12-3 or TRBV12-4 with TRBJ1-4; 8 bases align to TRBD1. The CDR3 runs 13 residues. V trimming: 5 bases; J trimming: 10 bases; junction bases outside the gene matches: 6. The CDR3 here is CASSTGQGGKLFF. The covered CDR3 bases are TGTGCCAGCAGTACCGGACAGGGAGGAAAA.

Here the CDR3 reads CASSSSGAFSETQYF. The CDR3 DNA, read in part, is TGTGCCAGCAGCTCTAGCGGGGCGTTCTCTGAGACC. V usage is TRBV7-7 and J usage is TRBJ2-5, with 9 bases fitting TRBD2. The read ends 3 residues shy of where the CDR3 ends; the end is completed using the germline J gene. The CDR3 consists of 15 residues. V gave up 4 bases and J gave up 5 bases; unmatched junction bases: 8. In germline, CDR1 is SSHAT, CDR2 FNYEAQ (reference sequence).

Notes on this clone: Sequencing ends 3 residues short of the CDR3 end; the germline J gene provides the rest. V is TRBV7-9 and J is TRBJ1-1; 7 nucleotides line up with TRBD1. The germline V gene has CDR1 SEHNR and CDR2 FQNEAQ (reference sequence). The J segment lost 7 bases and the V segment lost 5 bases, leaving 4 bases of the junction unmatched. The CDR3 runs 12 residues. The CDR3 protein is CASSPQGGEAFF. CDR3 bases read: TGTGCCAGCAGCCCTCAGGGGGGTGAA.

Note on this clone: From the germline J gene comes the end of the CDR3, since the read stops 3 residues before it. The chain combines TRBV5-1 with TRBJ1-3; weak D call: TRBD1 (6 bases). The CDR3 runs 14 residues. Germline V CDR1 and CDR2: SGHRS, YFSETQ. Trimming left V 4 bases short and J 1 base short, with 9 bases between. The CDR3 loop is CASSVQGSGNTIYF. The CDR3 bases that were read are TGCGCCAGCAGCGTACAGGGTTCTGGAAACACC.

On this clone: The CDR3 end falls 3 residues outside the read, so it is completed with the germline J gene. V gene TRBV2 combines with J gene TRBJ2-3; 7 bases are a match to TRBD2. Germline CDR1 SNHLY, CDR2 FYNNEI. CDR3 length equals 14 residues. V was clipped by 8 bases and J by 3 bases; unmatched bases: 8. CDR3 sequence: CASSRTSETDTQYF. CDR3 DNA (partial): TGTGCCAGCTCTAGAACTAGCGAGACAGATACG.

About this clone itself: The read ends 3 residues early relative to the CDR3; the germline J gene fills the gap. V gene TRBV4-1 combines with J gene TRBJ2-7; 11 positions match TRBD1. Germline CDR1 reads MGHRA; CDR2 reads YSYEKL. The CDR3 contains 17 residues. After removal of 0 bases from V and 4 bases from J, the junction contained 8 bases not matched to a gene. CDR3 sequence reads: CASSQDRRDRGIYEQYF. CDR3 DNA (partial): TGCGCCAGCAGCCAAGATCGACGGGACAGGGGGATATACGAG.

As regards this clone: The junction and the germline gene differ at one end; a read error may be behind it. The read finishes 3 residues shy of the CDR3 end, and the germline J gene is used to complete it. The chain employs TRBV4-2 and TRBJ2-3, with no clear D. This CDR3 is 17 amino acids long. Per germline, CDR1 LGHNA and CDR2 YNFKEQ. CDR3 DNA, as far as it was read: TGCGCCAGCAGCCAAGATCTAATAGCCCATAGCACAGATACG. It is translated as CASSQDLIAHSTDT. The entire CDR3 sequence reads CASSQDLIAHSTDTQYF.

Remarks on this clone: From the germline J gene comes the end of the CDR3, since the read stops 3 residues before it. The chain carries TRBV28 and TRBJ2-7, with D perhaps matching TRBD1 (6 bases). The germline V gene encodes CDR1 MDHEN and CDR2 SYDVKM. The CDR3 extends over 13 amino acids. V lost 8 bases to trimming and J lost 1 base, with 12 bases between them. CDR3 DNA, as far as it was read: TGTGCCAGCGTGAGGGACACTTCCTACGAG. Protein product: CASVRDTSYE. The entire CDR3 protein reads CASVRDTSYEQYF.